Here is one T cell receptor (beta chain) with its context. Its target is unknown. The data were taken from a study of cytomegalovirus exposure and HLA in healthy donors. Study details: A later analysis reported the same platform for the 110 or so validation repertoires and the roughly 630 first-cohort repertoires. General study findings and limits: A list of more than 150 TCR beta chains associated with cytomegalovirus was given. Cytomegalovirus status was reportedly diagnosed by the classifier with high specificity and sensitivity. The TCR clusters that emerged in the first cohort tended, a later analysis found, to co-occur in the 95 to 150 validation repertoires.

Clones were sequenced by immunoSEQ multiplex PCR, and TCRdb holds only the in-frame ones, with some missing. The table has around 170,000 clones, more than 75% seen once; the top ten hold approximately 3%. The V end lost 1 base, the J end lost 5 bases, and 13 bases lay between the germline ends. The germline V gene encodes CDR1 SGHRS and CDR2 YFSETQ. The CDR3 is 15 amino acids. The sequence was obtained from a man between 18 and 29 years old in good health and CMV-seronegative. The chain joins TRBV5-1 to TRBJ1-5; a possible D gene is TRBD1 (6 bases). The sample taken for sequencing was PBMCs. CDR3 protein: CASSLTGTVDQPQHF. DNA for the CDR3: TGCGCCAGCAGCTTGACAGGGACGGTTGATCAGCCCCAGCATTTT.